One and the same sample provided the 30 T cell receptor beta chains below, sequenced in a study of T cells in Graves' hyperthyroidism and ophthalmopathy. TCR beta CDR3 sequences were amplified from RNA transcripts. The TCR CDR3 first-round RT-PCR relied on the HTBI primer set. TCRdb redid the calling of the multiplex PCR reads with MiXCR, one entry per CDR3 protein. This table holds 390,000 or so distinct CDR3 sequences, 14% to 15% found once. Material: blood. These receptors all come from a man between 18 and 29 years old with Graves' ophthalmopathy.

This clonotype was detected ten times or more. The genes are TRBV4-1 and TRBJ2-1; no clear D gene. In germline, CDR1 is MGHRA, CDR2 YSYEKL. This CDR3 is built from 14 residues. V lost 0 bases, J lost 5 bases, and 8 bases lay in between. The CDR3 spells CASSQEEGDNEQFF. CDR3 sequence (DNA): TGCGCCAGCAGCCAAGAGGAAGGAGACAATGAGCAGTTCTTC.

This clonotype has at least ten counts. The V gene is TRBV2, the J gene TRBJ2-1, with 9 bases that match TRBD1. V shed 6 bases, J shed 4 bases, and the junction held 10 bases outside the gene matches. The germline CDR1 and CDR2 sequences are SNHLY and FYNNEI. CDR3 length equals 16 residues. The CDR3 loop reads CASSGPGTGTYNEQFF. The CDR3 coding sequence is TGTGCCAGCAGCGGACCCGGGACAGGGACATACAATGAGCAGTTCTTC.

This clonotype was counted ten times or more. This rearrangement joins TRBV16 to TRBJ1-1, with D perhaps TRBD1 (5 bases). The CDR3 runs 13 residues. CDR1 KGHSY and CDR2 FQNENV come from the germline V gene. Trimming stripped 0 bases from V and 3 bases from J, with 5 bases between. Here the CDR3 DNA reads TGTGCCAGCAGCCAATCAGGGGACACTGAAGCTTTCTTT. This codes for CASSQSGDTEAFF.

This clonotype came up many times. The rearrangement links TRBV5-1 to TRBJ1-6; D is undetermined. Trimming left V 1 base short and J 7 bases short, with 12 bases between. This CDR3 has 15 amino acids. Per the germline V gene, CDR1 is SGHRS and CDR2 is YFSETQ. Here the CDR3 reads CASSLQSTANSPLHF. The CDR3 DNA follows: TGCGCCAGCAGCTTGCAATCCACAGCCAATTCACCCCTCCACTTT.

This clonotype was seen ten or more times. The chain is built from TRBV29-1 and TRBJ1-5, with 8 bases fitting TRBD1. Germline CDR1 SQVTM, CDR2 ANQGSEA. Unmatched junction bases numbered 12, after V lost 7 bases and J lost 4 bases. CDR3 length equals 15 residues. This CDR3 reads CSASQGVHPNQPQHF. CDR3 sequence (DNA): TGCAGCGCCTCACAGGGGGTTCACCCTAATCAGCCCCAGCATTTT.

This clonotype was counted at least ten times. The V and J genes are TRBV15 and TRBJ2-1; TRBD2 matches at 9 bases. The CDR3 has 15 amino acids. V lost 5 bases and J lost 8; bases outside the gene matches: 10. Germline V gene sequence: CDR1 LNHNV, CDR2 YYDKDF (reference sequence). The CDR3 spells CATSYLSGRTDEQFF. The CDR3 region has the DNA TGTGCCACCAGCTATCTTAGCGGGAGAACGGATGAGCAGTTCTTC.

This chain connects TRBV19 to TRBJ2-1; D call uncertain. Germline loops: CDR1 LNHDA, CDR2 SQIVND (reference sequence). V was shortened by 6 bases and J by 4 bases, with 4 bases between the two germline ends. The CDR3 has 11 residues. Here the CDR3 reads CASRRYNEQFF. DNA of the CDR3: TGTGCCAGTAGGCGATACAATGAGCAGTTCTTC.

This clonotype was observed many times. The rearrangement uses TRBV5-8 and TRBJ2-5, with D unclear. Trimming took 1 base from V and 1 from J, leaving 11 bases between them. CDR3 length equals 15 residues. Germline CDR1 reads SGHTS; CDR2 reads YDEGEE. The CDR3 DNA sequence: TGTGCCAGCAGCTTGAAACGTTTGGTCCAAGAGACCCAGTACTTC. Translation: CASSLKRLVQETQYF.

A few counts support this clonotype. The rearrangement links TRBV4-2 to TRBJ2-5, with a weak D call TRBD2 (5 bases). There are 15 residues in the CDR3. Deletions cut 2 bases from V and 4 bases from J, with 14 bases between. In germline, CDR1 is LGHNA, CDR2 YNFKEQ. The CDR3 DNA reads TGTGCCAGCAGCCAATTTGGGGATCGGGGAGAGACCCAGTACTTC. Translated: CASSQFGDRGETQYF.

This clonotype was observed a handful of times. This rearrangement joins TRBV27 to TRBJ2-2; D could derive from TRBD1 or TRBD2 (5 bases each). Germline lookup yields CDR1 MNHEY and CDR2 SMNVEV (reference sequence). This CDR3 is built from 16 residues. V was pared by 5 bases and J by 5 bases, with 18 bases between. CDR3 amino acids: CASSLRDPPPTGELFF. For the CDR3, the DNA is TGTGCCAGCAGTCTCAGGGACCCACCTCCGACCGGGGAGCTGTTTTTT.

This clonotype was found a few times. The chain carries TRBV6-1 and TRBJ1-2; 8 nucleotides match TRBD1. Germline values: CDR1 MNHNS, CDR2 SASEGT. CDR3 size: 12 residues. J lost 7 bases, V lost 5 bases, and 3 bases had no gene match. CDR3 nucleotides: TGTGCCAGCAGTTCAGGGGGCTCTGGCTACACCTTC. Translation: CASSSGGSGYTF.

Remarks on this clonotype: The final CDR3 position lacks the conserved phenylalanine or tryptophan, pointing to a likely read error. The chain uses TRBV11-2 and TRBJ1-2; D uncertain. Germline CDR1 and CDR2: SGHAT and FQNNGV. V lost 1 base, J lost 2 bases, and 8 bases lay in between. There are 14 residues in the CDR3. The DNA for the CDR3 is TGTGCCAGCAGCTTAGGTGGAGGGAACTATGGCTACACCCTC. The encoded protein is CASSLGGGNYGYTL.

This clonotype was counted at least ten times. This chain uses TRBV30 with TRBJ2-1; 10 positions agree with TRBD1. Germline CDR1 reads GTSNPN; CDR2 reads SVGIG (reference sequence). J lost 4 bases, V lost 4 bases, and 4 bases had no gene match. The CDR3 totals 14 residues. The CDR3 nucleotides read TGTGCCTGGATTCAGGACAGGGGGTACAATGAGCAGTTCTTC. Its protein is CAWIQDRGYNEQFF.

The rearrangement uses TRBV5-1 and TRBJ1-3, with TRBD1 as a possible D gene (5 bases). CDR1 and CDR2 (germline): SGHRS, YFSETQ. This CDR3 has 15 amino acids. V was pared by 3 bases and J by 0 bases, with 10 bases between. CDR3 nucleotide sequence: TGCGCCAGCAGCTCTACAGGTTTCTCTGGAAACACCATATATTTT. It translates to CASSSTGFSGNTIYF.

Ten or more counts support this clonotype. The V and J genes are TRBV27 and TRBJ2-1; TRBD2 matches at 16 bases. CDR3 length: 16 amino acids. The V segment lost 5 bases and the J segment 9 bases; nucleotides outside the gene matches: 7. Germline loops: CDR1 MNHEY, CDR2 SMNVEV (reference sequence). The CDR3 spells CASSPGTSGGASEQFF. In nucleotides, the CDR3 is TGTGCCAGCAGTCCGGGGACTAGCGGGGGGGCAAGTGAGCAGTTCTTC.

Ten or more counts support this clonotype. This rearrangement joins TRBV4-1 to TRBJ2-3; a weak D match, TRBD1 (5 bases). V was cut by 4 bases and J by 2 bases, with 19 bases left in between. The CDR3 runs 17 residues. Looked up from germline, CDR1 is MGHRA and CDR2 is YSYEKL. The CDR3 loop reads CASSRKAKTDTTDTQYF. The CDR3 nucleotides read TGCGCCAGCAGCCGCAAGGCGAAGACAGATACCACAGATACGCAGTATTTT.

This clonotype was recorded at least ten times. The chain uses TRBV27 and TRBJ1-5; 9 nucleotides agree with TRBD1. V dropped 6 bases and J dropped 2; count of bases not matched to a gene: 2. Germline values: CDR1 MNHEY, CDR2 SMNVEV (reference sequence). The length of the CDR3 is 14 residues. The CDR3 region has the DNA TGTGCCAGCAGGACAGGGGGTGGCAATCAGCCCCAGCATTTT. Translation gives CASRTGGGNQPQHF.

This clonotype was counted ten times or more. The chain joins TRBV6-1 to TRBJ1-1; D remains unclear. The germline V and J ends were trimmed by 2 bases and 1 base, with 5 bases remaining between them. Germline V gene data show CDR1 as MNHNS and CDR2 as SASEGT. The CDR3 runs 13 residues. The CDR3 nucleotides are TGTGCCAGCAGTGAAACAAAGAACACTGAAGCTTTCTTT. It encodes CASSETKNTEAFF.

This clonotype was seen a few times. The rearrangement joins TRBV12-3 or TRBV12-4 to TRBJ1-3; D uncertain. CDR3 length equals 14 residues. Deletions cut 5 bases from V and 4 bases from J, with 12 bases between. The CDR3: CASSGGVRGNTIYF. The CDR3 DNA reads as TGTGCCAGCAGTGGCGGGGTGAGGGGAAACACCATATATTTT.

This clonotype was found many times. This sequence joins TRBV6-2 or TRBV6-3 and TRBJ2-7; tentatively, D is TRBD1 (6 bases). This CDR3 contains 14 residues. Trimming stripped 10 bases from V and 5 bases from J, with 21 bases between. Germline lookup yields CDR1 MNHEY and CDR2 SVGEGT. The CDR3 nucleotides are TGTGCCACCAGGAAAAACAGGGTTGGTGACGAGCAGTACTTC. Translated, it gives CATRKNRVGDEQYF.

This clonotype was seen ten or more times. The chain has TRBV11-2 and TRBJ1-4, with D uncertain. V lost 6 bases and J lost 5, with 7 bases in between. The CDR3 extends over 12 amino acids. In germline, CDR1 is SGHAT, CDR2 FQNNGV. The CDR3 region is CASRDGNEKLFF. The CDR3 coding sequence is TGTGCCAGCAGGGACGGGAATGAAAAACTGTTTTTT. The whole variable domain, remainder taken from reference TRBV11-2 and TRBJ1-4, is EAGVAQSPRYKIIEKRQSVAFWCNPISGHATLYWYQQILGQGPKLLIQFQNNGVVDDSQLPKDRFSAERLKGVDSTLKIQPAKLEDSAVYLCASRDGNEKLFFGSGTQLSVL.

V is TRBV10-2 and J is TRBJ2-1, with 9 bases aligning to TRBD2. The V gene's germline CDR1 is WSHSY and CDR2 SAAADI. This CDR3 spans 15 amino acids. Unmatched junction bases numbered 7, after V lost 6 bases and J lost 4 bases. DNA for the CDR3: TGCGCCAGCAGGATTAGCGGGAGTACTTACAATGAGCAGTTCTTC. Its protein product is CASRISGSTYNEQFF.

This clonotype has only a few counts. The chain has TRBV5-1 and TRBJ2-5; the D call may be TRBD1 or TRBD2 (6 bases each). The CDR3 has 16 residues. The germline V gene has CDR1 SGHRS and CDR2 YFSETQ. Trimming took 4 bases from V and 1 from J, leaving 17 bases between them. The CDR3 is CASSARGVPPQETQYF. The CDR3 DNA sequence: TGCGCCAGCAGCGCTAGGGGGGTTCCCCCCCAAGAGACCCAGTACTTC.

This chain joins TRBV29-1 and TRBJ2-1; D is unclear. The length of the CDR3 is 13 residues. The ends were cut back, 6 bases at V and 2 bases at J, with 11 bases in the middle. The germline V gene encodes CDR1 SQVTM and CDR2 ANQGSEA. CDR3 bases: TGCAGCGTCCGGACGGCCACCTACAATGAGCAGTTCTTC. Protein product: CSVRTATYNEQFF.

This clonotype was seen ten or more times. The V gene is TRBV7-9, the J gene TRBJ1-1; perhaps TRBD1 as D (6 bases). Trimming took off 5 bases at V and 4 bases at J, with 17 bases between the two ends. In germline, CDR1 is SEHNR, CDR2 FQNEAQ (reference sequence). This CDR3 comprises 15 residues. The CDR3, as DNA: TGTGCCAGCAGCCCAGTCAGGGGAGAGATCACTGAAGCTTTCTTT. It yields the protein CASSPVRGEITEAFF.

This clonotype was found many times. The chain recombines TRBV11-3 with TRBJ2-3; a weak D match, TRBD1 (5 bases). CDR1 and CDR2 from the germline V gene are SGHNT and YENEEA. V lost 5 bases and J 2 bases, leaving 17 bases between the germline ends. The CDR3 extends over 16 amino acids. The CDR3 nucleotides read TGTGCCAGCAGCGCCTGGGGCAAAGGCCTCACAGATACGCAGTATTTT. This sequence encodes CASSAWGKGLTDTQYF.

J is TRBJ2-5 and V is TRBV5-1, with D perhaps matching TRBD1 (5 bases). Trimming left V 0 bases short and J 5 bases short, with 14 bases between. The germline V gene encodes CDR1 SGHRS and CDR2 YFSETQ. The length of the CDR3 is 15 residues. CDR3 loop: CASSLGTQTSETQYF. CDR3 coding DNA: TGCGCCAGCAGCTTGGGGACACAGACGTCGGAGACCCAGTACTTC.

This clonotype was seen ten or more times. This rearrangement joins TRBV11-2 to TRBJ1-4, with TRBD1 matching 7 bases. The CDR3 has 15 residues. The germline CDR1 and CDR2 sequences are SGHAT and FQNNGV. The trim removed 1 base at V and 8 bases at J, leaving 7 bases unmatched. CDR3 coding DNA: TGTGCCAGCAGCTTAGGAAGCCAGGGGGTGGAAAAACTGTTTTTT. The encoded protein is CASSLGSQGVEKLFF.

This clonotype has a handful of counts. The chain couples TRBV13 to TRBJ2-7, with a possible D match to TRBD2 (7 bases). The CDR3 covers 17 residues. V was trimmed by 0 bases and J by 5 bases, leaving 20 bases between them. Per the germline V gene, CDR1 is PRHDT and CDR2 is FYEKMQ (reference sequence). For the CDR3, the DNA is TGTGCCAGCAGCTTAGGGGGGGATGAGTGGGGGGGCCACGAGCAGTACTTC. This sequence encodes CASSLGGDEWGGHEQYF. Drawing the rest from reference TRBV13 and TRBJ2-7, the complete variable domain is AAGVIQSPRHLIKEKRETATLKCYPIPRHDTVYWYQQGPGQDPQFLISFYEKMQSDKGSIPDRFSAQQFSDYHSELNMSSLELGDSALYFCASSLGGDEWGGHEQYFGPGTRLTVT.

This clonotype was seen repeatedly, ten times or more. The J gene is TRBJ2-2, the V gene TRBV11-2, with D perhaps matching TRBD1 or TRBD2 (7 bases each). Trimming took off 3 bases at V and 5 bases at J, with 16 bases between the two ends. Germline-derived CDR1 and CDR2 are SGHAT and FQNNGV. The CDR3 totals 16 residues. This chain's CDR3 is CASSFPGGARTGELFF. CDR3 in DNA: TGTGCCAGCAGCTTCCCAGGGGGGGCTCGAACCGGGGAGCTGTTTTTT.